The next 4 T cell receptor beta chains were all read from a single sample in a study of T-cell memory formation after mild COVID-19. MiXCR, run by TCRdb on the 5' RACE reads, gives a single entry per CDR3 protein. This sample has just under 550,000 distinct CDR3 sequences, with just over 20% found just once. Sequenced input: PBMCs or a T cell subset sorted from them (not recorded which). Receptor source: an adult woman who had mild COVID-19 (a few samples of this study predate the infection). Cell type and time point are not known.

The chain links TRBV19 to TRBJ2-3; D is possibly TRBD2 (6 bases). The CDR3 runs 14 residues. The germline V gene has CDR1 LNHDA and CDR2 SQIVND (reference sequence). Trimming stripped 10 bases from V and 3 bases from J, with 17 bases between. Here the CDR3 DNA reads TGTGCCACCACCCCTTGGGGGGATACAGATACGCAGTATTTT. Residues: CATTPWGDTDTQYF.

The chain uses TRBV7-9 and TRBJ2-3; 13 nucleotides match TRBD2. The CDR3 runs to 16 residues. Germline values: CDR1 SEHNR, CDR2 FQNEAQ (reference sequence). Germline trimming cut 7 bases from V and 4 bases from J; bases unmatched to any gene: 8. CDR3 nucleotides: TGTGCCAGCACCGTAGAACTAGCGGGGGGGGCAGATACGCAGTATTTT. Translation: CASTVELAGGADTQYF.

The chain carries TRBV4-3 and TRBJ1-2; a weak D match, TRBD1 (6 bases). This CDR3 region has 15 residues. V was pared by 7 bases and J by 3 bases, with 18 bases between. Germline V gives CDR1 LGHNA, CDR2 YSLEER. CDR3 protein: CASTPVGGADYGYTF. The CDR3 nucleotides are TGCGCCAGCACACCGGTGGGGGGCGCAGACTATGGCTACACCTTC.

In its sample, this clonotype was seen a few times. The chain combines TRBV12-3 or TRBV12-4 with TRBJ2-1; TRBD2 matches 7 bases. The CDR3 is 14 amino acids. Trimming removed 7 bases from V and 4 bases from J; junction bases left unmatched: 7. CDR3 region: CASNGLGLYNEQFF. The CDR3 DNA reads TGTGCCAGCAATGGACTAGGGCTATACAATGAGCAGTTCTTC.